This TCR beta chain is from a study of human T cells and chemical hapten exposure. Via MiXCR, TCRdb re-called the RACE reads, giving one row per CDR3 protein. The repertoire includes approximately 40,000 distinct CDR3 sequences, approximately 3.5% of them detected once, and about 6.7% sits in the top ten. Time point here: patch test 2, 6 weeks after DPC sensitization. Regarding treatment: therapeutic diphenylcyclopropenone sensitization with weekly scalp DPC. This clonotype was recorded a few times. The material was whole blood, obtained in connection with sensitization to the hapten diphenylcyclopropenone (DPC). The TCR sequence derives from a man aged 40-50 years with alopecia areata. Some clones in this sample may be carry-over from other donors' samples.

The chain's CDR3 is CASSSQPGHEQFF. Here the CDR3 DNA reads TGTGCCAGCAGTTCCCAACCGGGGCATGAGCAGTTCTTC. The J gene is TRBJ2-1, the V gene TRBV28, with D possibly being TRBD1 or TRBD2 (5 bases each). Germline V gene data show CDR1 as MDHEN and CDR2 as SYDVKM. This CDR3 has 13 amino acids. V dropped 4 bases and J dropped 8 bases, with 12 bases sitting between them.